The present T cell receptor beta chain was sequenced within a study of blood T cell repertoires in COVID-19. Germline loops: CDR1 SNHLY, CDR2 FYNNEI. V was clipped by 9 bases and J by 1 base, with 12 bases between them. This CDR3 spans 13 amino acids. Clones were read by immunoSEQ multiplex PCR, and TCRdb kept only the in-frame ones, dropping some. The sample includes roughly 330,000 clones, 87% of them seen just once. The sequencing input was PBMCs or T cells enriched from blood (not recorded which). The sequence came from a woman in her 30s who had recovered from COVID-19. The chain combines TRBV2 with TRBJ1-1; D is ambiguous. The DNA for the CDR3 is TGTGCCAGTGCGGTGGTCAGGAACACTGAAGCTTTCTTT. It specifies CASAVVRNTEAFF.